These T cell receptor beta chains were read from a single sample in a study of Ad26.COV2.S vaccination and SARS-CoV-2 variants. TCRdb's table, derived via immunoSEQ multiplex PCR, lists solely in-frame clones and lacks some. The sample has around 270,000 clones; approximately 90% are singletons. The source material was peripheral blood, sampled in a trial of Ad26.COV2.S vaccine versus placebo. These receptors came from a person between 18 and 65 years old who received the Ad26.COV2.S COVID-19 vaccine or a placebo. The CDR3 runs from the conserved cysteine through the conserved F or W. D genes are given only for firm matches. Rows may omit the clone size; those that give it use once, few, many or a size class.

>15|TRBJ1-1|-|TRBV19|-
TGTGCCAGTAGTATGTCGGGCAGGGTGAACACTGAAGCTTTCTTT
CASSMSGRVNTEAFF
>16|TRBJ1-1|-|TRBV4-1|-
TGCGCCAGCAGCCGGGCCCCGGGCAGCCCCCCAACTGAAGCTTTCTTT
CASSRAPGSPPTEAFF
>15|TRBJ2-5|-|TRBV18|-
TGTGCCAGCTCACAGGACGGACAGTACGGGGAGACCCAGTACTTC
CASSQDGQYGETQYF
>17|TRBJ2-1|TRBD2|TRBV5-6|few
TGTGCCAGCAGCTTGAGTTATGCGGGAGTGTATGCCGATGAGCAGTTCTTC
CASSLSYAGVYADEQFF
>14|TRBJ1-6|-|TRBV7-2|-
TGTGCCAGCAGCTTAGACAGGGTGGGTTCACCCCTCCACTTT
CASSLDRVGSPLHF
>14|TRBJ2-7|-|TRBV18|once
TGTGCCAGCTCACCAAGACCAGGGGCCTACGAGCAGTACTTC
CASSPRPGAYEQYF
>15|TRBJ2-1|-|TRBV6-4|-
TGTGCCAGCAGTGACATTCCAGGGGAGGAAAATGAGCAGTTCTTC
CASSDIPGEENEQFF
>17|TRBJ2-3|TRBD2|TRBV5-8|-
TGTGCCAGCAGCTTTCTCCCCTTAGCGGGAGAAACAGATACGCAGTATTTT
CASSFLPLAGETDTQYF
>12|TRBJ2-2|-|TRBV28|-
TGTGCCAGCAGTCAGTACACCGGGGAGCTGTTTTTT
CASSQYTGELFF
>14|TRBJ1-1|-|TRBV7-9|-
TGTGCCAGCAGCTTAGCGGCAGGCGCTCCTGAAGCTTTCTTT
CASSLAAGAPEAFF
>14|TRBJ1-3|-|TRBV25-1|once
TGTGCCAGCAGTGACCCTAGCTCTGGAAACACCATATATTTT
CASSDPSSGNTIYF
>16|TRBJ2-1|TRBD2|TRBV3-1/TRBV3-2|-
TGTGCCAGCAGTATCTTAGCGGGGAGCTCCTACAATGAGCAGTTCTTC
CASSILAGSSYNEQFF
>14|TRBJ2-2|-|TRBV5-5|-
TGTGCCAGCAGCCCCCTTGGGGGGACCGGGGAGCTGTTTTTT
CASSPLGGTGELFF
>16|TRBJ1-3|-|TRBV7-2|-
TGTGCCAGCAGCTTAGGTATATGGGGCTCTGGAAACACCATATATTTT
CASSLGIWGSGNTIYF
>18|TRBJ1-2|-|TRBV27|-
TGTGCCAGCAGTTTCCTTCCCACCTGGGGGGAAGGAAACTATGGCTACACCTTC
CASSFLPTWGEGNYGYTF
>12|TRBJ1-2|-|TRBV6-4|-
TGTGCCAGCAAGGGCACCTCCAATGGCTACACCTTC
CASKGTSNGYTF
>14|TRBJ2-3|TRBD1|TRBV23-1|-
TGCGCCAGCAGCCCCGGGACAGATACAGATACGCAGTATTTT
CASSPGTDTDTQYF
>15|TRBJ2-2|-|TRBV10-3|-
TGTGCCATCACGCCGGGGGGCGCGAACACCGGGGAGCTGTTTTTT
CAITPGGANTGELFF
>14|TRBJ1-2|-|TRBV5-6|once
TGTGCCAGCAGCTTGGGACAGGTTCTTCATGGCTACACCTTC
CASSLGQVLHGYTF
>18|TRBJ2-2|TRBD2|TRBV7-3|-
TGTGCCAGCAGTTTATTACTAGCGGGAGGGCCGAAAACCGGGGAGCTGTTTTTT
CASSLLLAGGPKTGELFF
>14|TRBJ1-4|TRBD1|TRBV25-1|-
TGTGCCAGCAGTGTCGGGACAGGGTATGAAAAACTGTTTTTT
CASSVGTGYEKLFF
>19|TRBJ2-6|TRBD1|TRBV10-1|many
TGCGCCAGCAGTGAGCTCCTCCGAACAGGGGATTCGGGGGCCAACGTCCTGACTTTC
CASSELLRTGDSGANVLTF
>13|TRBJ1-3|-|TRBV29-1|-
TGCAGCGTCCGGCGGCCCTCTGGAAACACCATATATTTT
CSVRRPSGNTIYF
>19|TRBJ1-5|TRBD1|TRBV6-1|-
TGTGCCAGCAGTGAAACTTTGTGGGGGGACAGGGGTAGCAATCAGCCCCAGCATTTT
CASSETLWGDRGSNQPQHF
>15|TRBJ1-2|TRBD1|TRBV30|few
TGTGCCTGGAGGGCACAGGGGGCGTTTGGCTATGGCTACACCTTC
CAWRAQGAFGYGYTF
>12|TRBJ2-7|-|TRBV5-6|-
TGTGCCAGCAGCTTGGCGGTCTACGAGCAGTACTTC
CASSLAVYEQYF
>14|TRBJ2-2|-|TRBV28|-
TGTGCCAGCATTGGTCTAGACGGCACCGGGGAGCTGTTTTTT
CASIGLDGTGELFF
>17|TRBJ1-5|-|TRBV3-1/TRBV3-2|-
TGTGCCAGCAGCCAGAACCCGACACCGGGGGACAATCAGCCCCAGCATTTT
CASSQNPTPGDNQPQHF
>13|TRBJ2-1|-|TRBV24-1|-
TGTGCCACCAGTGAGAGTTATGGGAATGAGCAGTTCTTC
CATSESYGNEQFF
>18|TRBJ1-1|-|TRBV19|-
TGTGCCAGTAGTATACCCCTTGATGCTGTCGGGGCCAACACTGAAGCTTTCTTT
CASSIPLDAVGANTEAFF
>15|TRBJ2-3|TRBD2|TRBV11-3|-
TGTGCCAGCAGCCTTGCTGGGCTAGCGGGGGATACGCAGTATTTT
CASSLAGLAGDTQYF
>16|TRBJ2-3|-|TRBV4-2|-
TGTGCCAGCAGCCAAGTAGGTCGAGGGAGTGGAGATACGCAGTATTTT
CASSQVGRGSGDTQYF
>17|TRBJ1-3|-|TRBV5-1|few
TGCGCCAGCAGCTTGGCCAGCCCTAGAATGAGTGGAAACACCATATATTTT
CASSLASPRMSGNTIYF
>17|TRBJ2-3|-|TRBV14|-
TGTGCCAGCAGCCAAGAGCTAAGGGGCGTTTTGCCAGATACGCAGTATTTT
CASSQELRGVLPDTQYF